A selection of T cell receptor beta chains follows, all from one sample in a study of cytomegalovirus exposure and HLA in healthy donors. Libraries were prepared by immunoSEQ multiplex PCR; TCRdb keeps only in-frame clonotypes and omits some of them. The sample has 85,000 to 90,000 clones, approximately 65% seen once; the top ten hold roughly 2.2%. Material for sequencing was PBMCs. These receptors came from a man between 25 and 39 years old in good health and CMV-seronegative. The CDR3 runs from the conserved cysteine through the conserved F or W. The D gene is left open where the match is weak. Size values are once, few and many counts, or a class for expanded clones, and some rows have none.

clone_size	j_call	d_call	v_call	cdr3_aa	cdr3_nt
-	TRBJ1-2	-	TRBV6-1	CASSERDRLYGYTF	TGTGCCAGCAGTGAACGAGACAGGCTCTATGGCTACACCTTC
-	TRBJ1-5	-	TRBV29-1	CSGGGRDGQPQHF	TGCAGCGGCGGTGGGAGGGACGGGCAGCCCCAGCATTTT
-	TRBJ2-1	TRBD2	TRBV9	CASSVGGTTYNEQFF	TGTGCCAGCAGCGTAGGGGGGACTACATACAATGAGCAGTTCTTC
-	TRBJ2-7	TRBD1	TRBV29-1	CSVAPGQGSYEQYF	TGCAGCGTGGCCCCGGGACAGGGGTCCTACGAGCAGTACTTC
-	TRBJ1-3	TRBD1	TRBV6-5	CASSNGQVAGNTIYF	TGTGCCAGCAGCAACGGACAGGTTGCTGGAAACACCATATATTTT
once	TRBJ1-5	-	TRBV25-1	CASSDAGLLGQPQHF	TGTGCCAGCAGTGATGCAGGACTTTTGGGTCAGCCCCAGCATTTT
-	TRBJ2-7	-	TRBV21-1	CASSKEGTPSGQYF	TGTGCCAGCAGCAAAGAAGGGACACCGAGTGGGCAGTACTTC
-	TRBJ2-5	TRBD2	TRBV7-2	CASSPEASGAAGTQYF	TGTGCCAGCAGCCCAGAGGCTAGCGGGGCCGCCGGGACCCAGTACTTC
few	TRBJ1-6	-	TRBV7-3	CASSLTTQGSPLHF	TGTGCCAGCAGCTTAACGACGCAGGGATCACCCCTCCACTTT
-	TRBJ1-5	-	TRBV11-2	CASSPTSRQPQHF	TGTGCCAGCAGCCCAACCTCGAGGCAGCCCCAGCATTTT
-	TRBJ1-6	TRBD1	TRBV30	CAWSQALGTGFNSPLHF	TGTGCCTGGAGTCAGGCGCTCGGGACAGGGTTCAATTCACCCCTCCACTTT
-	TRBJ2-1	-	TRBV30	CAWSVLERDYNEQFF	TGTGCCTGGAGTGTGTTAGAACGGGACTACAATGAGCAGTTCTTC
-	TRBJ2-7	TRBD1	TRBV25-1	CASRRDRTPYEQYF	TGTGCCAGCAGGAGGGACAGGACTCCCTACGAGCAGTACTTC
-	TRBJ1-6	-	TRBV27	CASTLGGAGSPLHF	TGTGCCAGCACCCTGGGGGGGGCAGGTTCACCCCTCCACTTT
-	TRBJ2-3	TRBD2	TRBV5-1	CASSPPAGTSGTDTQYF	TGCGCCAGCAGCCCACCAGCCGGGACTAGCGGCACAGATACGCAGTATTTT
-	TRBJ1-4	-	TRBV30	CAWSAGRRGEKLFF	TGTGCCTGGAGTGCGGGGAGACGCGGTGAAAAACTGTTTTTT
-	TRBJ1-1	-	TRBV27	CASKMSEAGTEAFF	TGTGCCAGCAAAATGTCGGAGGCGGGAACTGAAGCTTTCTTT
-	TRBJ2-7	-	TRBV27	CAGGQGPTYEQYF	TGTGCCGGGGGACAAGGCCCCACCTACGAGCAGTACTTC
-	TRBJ1-3	-	TRBV5-1	CASSLGPSSGNTIYF	TGCGCCAGCAGCTTGGGACCTAGCTCTGGAAACACCATATATTTT
few	TRBJ1-5	TRBD1	TRBV5-1	CASSLARDRGDQPQHF	TGCGCCAGCAGCTTGGCCCGGGACAGGGGCGATCAGCCCCAGCATTTT
-	TRBJ2-2	TRBD2	TRBV5-1	CASSSGLAGVAGELFF	TGCGCCAGCAGCTCCGGACTAGCGGGAGTGGCCGGGGAGCTGTTTTTT
-	TRBJ2-7	TRBD1	TRBV28	CASTEPGTGLYEQYF	TGTGCCAGCACCGAACCCGGGACAGGGTTATACGAGCAGTACTTC
-	TRBJ1-5	-	TRBV6-1	CASKGGNQPQHF	TGTGCCAGCAAGGGAGGGAATCAGCCCCAGCATTTT
few	TRBJ1-2	-	TRBV2	CASSEVQAHGYTF	TGTGCCAGCAGTGAGGTACAGGCGCATGGCTACACCTTC
-	TRBJ2-1	TRBD1	TRBV27	CASGATGVFRSQQFF	TGTGCCAGCGGAGCGACAGGGGTTTTTCGGTCACAGCAGTTCTTC
few	TRBJ1-1	TRBD1	TRBV27	CASSPGTVNTEAFF	TGTGCCAGCAGTCCCGGGACAGTGAACACTGAAGCTTTCTTT
-	TRBJ1-1	-	TRBV20-1	CSARGSTEAFF	TGCAGTGCTAGGGGGAGCACTGAAGCTTTCTTT
few	TRBJ1-4	-	TRBV28	CASGGVQANEKLFF	TGTGCCAGCGGAGGGGTACAGGCTAATGAAAAACTGTTTTTT
once	TRBJ2-7	-	TRBV4-1	CASSQEVLAGYEQYF	TGCGCCAGCAGCCAAGAGGTACTAGCTGGCTACGAGCAGTACTTC
-	TRBJ1-1	-	TRBV7-8	CASSPYRILQGPNTEAFF	TGTGCCAGCAGCCCGTACCGAATCCTTCAGGGGCCGAACACTGAAGCTTTCTTT
-	TRBJ2-3	TRBD1	TRBV4-1	CASSLSGQSGADTQYF	TGCGCCAGCAGCCTCTCGGGACAGTCCGGAGCAGATACGCAGTATTTT
few	TRBJ2-3	TRBD1	TRBV29-1	CSVKAGTGGTDTQYF	TGCAGCGTTAAGGCTGGGACAGGGGGCACAGATACGCAGTATTTT
-	TRBJ1-1	-	TRBV30	CAWSLQGLNTEAFF	TGTGCCTGGAGTCTACAGGGTCTGAACACTGAAGCTTTCTTT
-	TRBJ2-7	-	TRBV27	CASSSLARSYEQYF	TGTGCCAGCAGTTCCCTAGCACGATCTTACGAGCAGTACTTC
-	TRBJ2-7	TRBD2	TRBV2	CASSVLAGREQYF	TGTGCCAGCAGTGTACTAGCGGGACGGGAGCAGTACTTC
-	TRBJ2-6	-	TRBV5-4	CASSLGGAGANVLTF	TGTGCCAGCAGCTTGGGGGGAGCTGGGGCCAACGTCCTGACTTTC
-	TRBJ2-7	-	TRBV19	CASSMHRQAVYEQYF	TGTGCCAGTAGTATGCATCGACAGGCGGTCTACGAGCAGTACTTC
few	TRBJ1-1	TRBD1	TRBV9	CASSLQGAGNTEAFF	TGTGCCAGCAGCTTACAGGGGGCGGGGAACACTGAAGCTTTCTTT
-	TRBJ2-7	TRBD2	TRBV25-1	CASSEASGISYEQYF	TGTGCCAGCAGCGAAGCTAGCGGGATAAGCTACGAGCAGTACTTC
-	TRBJ1-5	-	TRBV27	CASSLGGGPQHF	TGTGCCAGCAGTTTAGGAGGAGGCCCCCAGCATTTT
-	TRBJ2-7	TRBD2	TRBV6-1	CASSPGGWEGYEQYF	TGTGCCAGCAGTCCGGGGGGTTGGGAGGGTTACGAGCAGTACTTC
-	TRBJ2-7	-	TRBV5-8	CASSLAWGRDEQYF	TGTGCCAGCAGCTTGGCGTGGGGGCGCGACGAGCAGTACTTC
-	TRBJ2-3	TRBD1	TRBV27	CASSFGTGSTDTQYF	TGTGCCAGCAGTTTCGGGACAGGGAGCACAGATACGCAGTATTTT
few	TRBJ1-4	-	TRBV30	CAWKGDDEKLFF	TGTGCCTGGAAGGGGGATGACGAAAAACTGTTTTTT
-	TRBJ2-3	TRBD2	TRBV7-9	CASRRLAGGLADTQYF	TGTGCCAGCAGAAGACTAGCGGGGGGTCTAGCAGATACGCAGTATTTT
few	TRBJ1-6	-	TRBV5-4	CASSPGTAGNSPLHF	TGTGCCAGCAGCCCAGGGACTGCCGGGAATTCACCCCTCCACTTT
-	TRBJ2-7	-	TRBV9	CASSVGSLSYEQYF	TGTGCCAGCAGCGTAGGGAGCCTCTCCTACGAGCAGTACTTC
few	TRBJ1-3	-	TRBV5-5	CASSSIRGIAGNTIYF	TGTGCCAGCAGCTCCATTCGGGGGATTGCTGGAAACACCATATATTTT
-	TRBJ2-7	-	TRBV4-3	CASSQAQDSSYEQYF	TGCGCCAGCAGCCAAGCCCAGGACAGCTCCTACGAGCAGTACTTC
-	TRBJ1-4	TRBD1	TRBV11-2	CASSVDRVVEEKLFF	TGTGCCAGCAGCGTTGACAGGGTAGTCGAGGAAAAACTGTTTTTT
-	TRBJ1-1	-	TRBV11-1	CASSSTRTSQGNTEAFF	TGTGCCAGCAGCTCAACCCGAACTTCACAGGGAAACACTGAAGCTTTCTTT
once	TRBJ1-1	-	TRBV11-2	CASSLPPTGEAFF	TGTGCCAGCAGCTTACCTCCGACAGGTGAAGCTTTCTTT
-	TRBJ2-1	TRBD2	TRBV4-1	CASSRTSGPYNEQFF	TGCGCCAGCAGCCGGACTAGCGGGCCTTACAATGAGCAGTTCTTC